One and the same sample provided the 8 T cell receptor beta chains below, sequenced in a study of blood T cell repertoires in COVID-19. Libraries were prepared by immunoSEQ multiplex PCR; TCRdb keeps only in-frame clonotypes and omits some of them. Of 200,000 to 300,000 clones in the sample, roughly 86% were seen once. Sample: peripheral blood. These receptors came from a woman aged 60-70 years with COVID-19, enrolled during active disease.

J is TRBJ2-2 and V is TRBV6-5; D possibly corresponds to TRBD1 (5 bases). V lost 8 bases, J lost 6 bases, and 16 bases lay in between. Germline V lookup: CDR1 MNHEY, CDR2 SVGAGI. The CDR3 extends over 14 amino acids. The CDR3 loop is CASSRGPRAGELFF. CDR3 DNA: TGTGCCAGCTCTAGAGGACCCAGGGCCGGGGAGCTGTTTTTT.

The chain recombines TRBV28 with TRBJ2-5, with 8 bases aligning to TRBD2. This CDR3 is 14 amino acids long. Trimming cost V 6 bases and J 9 bases; bases outside gene matches: 12. Germline-derived CDR1 and CDR2 are MDHEN and SYDVKM. The CDR3 here is CASSSTAGREAQYF. CDR3 nucleotides: TGTGCCAGCAGCTCCACCGCGGGGCGGGAGGCCCAGTACTTC.

V gene TRBV7-9 combines with J gene TRBJ2-1; D perhaps matches TRBD2 (6 bases). V shed 5 bases and J shed 4 bases, with 15 bases lying between them. From germline, CDR1 is SEHNR and CDR2 FQNEAQ (reference sequence). This CDR3 comprises 15 residues. CDR3 coding DNA: TGTGCCAGCAGCCTCGGAGTAGCGGCATACAATGAGCAGTTCTTC. This translates into CASSLGVAAYNEQFF.

In its sample, this clone was seen once. The chain couples TRBV6-5 to TRBJ2-3; 8 bases map to TRBD1. The CDR3 spans 12 residues. The junction had 2 bases not matched to a gene; V was cut back by 6 bases and J by 6 bases. Per the germline V gene, CDR1 is MNHEY and CDR2 is SVGAGI. CDR3 amino acids: CASRDRADTQYF. CDR3 DNA: TGTGCCAGCAGGGACAGGGCCGATACGCAGTATTTT.

This clone was observed once. The V gene is TRBV19, the J gene TRBJ2-3; perhaps TRBD1 as D (7 bases). The germline V gene encodes CDR1 LNHDA and CDR2 SQIVND (reference sequence). The CDR3 sequence is 17 residues long. The ends were cut back, 4 bases at V and 2 bases at J, with 19 bases in the middle. This CDR3 reads CASSTRGERTYTDTQYF. The DNA for the CDR3 is TGTGCCAGTAGTACCAGGGGGGAGCGAACTTACACAGATACGCAGTATTTT.

This chain joins TRBV9 and TRBJ2-3, with 13 bases matching TRBD2. Germline-derived CDR1 and CDR2 are SGDLS and YYNGEE. V was pared by 3 bases and J by 0 bases, with 1 base of the junction left unmatched. This CDR3 has 16 residues. CDR3 nucleotide sequence: TGTGCCAGCAGCGGGACTAGCGGGAGAAGCACAGATACGCAGTATTTT. It encodes CASSGTSGRSTDTQYF.

The V gene is TRBV3-1 (or the pseudogene TRBV3-2), the J gene TRBJ1-3; D remains unclear. Trimming shortened V by 4 bases and J by 5 bases, and 9 bases separated the two germline ends. Germline assignment: CDR1 LGHDT and CDR2 YNNKEL (reference sequence). CDR3 length: 13 residues. The CDR3 protein is CASSPSFRNTIYF. Here the CDR3 DNA reads TGTGCCAGCAGCCCAAGCTTTCGAAACACCATATATTTT.

The chain joins TRBV6-5 to TRBJ2-4; TRBD1 matches 8 bases. The CDR3 is 12 residues long. The germline V gene has CDR1 MNHEY and CDR2 SVGAGI. With V trimmed by 6 bases and J by 6 bases, 1 base remained unmatched. Here the CDR3 reads CASRGTGNIQYF. DNA for the CDR3: TGTGCCAGCAGGGGGACAGGAAACATTCAGTACTTC.